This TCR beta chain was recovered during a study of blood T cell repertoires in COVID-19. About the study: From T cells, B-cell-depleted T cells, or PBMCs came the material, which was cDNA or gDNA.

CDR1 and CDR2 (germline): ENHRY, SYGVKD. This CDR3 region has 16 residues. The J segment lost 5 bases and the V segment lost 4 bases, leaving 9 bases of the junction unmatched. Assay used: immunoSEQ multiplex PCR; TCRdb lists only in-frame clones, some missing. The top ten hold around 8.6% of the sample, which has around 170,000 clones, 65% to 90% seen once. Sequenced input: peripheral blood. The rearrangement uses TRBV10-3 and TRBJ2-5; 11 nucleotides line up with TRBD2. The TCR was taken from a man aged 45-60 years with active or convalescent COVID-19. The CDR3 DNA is TGTGCCATCAGTGGGGAACTAGCGGGGGTCATGGAGACCCAGTACTTC. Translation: CAISGELAGVMETQYF.